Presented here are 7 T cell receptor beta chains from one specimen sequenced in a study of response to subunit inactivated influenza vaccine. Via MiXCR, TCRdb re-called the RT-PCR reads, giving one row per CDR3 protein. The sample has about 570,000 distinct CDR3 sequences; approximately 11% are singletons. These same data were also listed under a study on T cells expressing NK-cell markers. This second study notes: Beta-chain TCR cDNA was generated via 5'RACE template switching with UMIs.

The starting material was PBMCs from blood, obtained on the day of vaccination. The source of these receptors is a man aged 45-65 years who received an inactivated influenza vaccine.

In nucleotides, the CDR3 is TGTGCCACCAGCAGGGGATCCTGGGGGGAAACTGAAGCTTTCTTT. It yields the protein CATSRGSWGETEAFF. This chain links TRBV15 with TRBJ1-1; tentatively, D is TRBD1 (5 bases). The CDR3 is 15 amino acids. V lost 3 bases and J 5 bases, leaving 16 bases between the germline ends. Per germline, CDR1 LNHNV and CDR2 YYDKDF (reference sequence).

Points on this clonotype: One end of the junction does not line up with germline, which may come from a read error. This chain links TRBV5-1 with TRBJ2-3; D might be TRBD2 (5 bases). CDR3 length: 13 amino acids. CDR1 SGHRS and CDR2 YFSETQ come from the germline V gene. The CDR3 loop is CASSLLGTDTQCF. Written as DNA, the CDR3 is TGCGCCAGCAGCTTACTAGGCACAGATACGCAGTGTTTT.

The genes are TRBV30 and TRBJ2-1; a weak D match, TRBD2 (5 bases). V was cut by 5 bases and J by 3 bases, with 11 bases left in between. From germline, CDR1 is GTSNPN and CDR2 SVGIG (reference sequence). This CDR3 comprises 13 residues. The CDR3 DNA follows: TGTGCCTGGGCAGAGGGTCACTACAATGAGCAGTTCTTC. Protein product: CAWAEGHYNEQFF.

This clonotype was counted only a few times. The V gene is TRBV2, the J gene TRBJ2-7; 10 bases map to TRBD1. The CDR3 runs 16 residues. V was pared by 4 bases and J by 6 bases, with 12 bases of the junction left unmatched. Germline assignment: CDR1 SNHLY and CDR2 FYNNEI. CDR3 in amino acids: CASSGPGTGVYAEQYF. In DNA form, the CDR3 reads TGTGCCAGCAGTGGGCCCGGGACAGGGGTGTATGCCGAGCAGTACTTC.

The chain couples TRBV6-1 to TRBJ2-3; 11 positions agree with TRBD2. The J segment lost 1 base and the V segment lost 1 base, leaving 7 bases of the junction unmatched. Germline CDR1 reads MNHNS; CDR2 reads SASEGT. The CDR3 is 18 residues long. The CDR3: CASSEGVGTSGRTDTQYF. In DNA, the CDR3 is TGTGCCAGCAGTGAAGGAGTAGGGACTAGCGGCCGCACAGATACGCAGTATTTT.

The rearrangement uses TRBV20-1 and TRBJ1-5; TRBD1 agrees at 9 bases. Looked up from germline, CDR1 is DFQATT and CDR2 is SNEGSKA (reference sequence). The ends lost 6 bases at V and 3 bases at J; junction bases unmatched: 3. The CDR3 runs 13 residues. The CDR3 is CSAGDRDNQPQHF. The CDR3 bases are TGCAGTGCGGGGGACAGGGACAATCAGCCCCAGCATTTT.

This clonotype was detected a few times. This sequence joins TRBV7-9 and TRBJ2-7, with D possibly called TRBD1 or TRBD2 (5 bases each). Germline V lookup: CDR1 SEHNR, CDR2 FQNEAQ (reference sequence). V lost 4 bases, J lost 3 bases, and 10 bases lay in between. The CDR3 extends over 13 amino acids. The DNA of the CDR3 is TGTGCCAGCAGCTCCGGGACCCACTACGAGCAGTACTTC. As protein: CASSSGTHYEQYF.